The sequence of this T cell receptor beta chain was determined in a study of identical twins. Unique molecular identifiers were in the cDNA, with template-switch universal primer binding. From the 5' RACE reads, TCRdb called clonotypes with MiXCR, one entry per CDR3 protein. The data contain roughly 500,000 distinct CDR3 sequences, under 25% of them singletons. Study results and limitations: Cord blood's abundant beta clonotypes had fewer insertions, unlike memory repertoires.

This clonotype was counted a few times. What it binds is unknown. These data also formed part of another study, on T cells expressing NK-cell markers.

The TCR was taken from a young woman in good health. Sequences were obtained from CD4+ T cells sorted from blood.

CDR3 amino acids: CASSLGGGRSYEQYF. CDR3 DNA: TGTGCCAGCAGCTTAGGCGGGGGGAGGTCCTACGAGCAGTACTTC. The V and J genes are TRBV7-2 and TRBJ2-7, with 8 bases matching TRBD2. Trimming removed 1 base from V and 1 base from J; junction bases left unmatched: 3. Germline-derived CDR1 and CDR2 are SGHTA and FQGNSA. The CDR3 extends over 15 amino acids.